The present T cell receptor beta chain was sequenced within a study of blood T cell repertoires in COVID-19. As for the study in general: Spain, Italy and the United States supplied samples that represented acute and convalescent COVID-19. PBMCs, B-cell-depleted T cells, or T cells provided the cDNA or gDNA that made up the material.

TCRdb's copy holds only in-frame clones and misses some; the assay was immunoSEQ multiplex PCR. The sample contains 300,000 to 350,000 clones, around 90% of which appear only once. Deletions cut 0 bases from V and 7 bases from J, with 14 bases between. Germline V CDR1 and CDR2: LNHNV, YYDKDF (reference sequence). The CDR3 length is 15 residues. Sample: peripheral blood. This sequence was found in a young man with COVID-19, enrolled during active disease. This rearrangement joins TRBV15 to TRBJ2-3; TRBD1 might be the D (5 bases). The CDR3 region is CATSRDTGQTYTQYF. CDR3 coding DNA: TGTGCCACCAGCAGAGATACAGGCCAGACTTATACGCAGTATTTT.